This T cell receptor (beta chain) was profiled in a study of shared clonotypes between healthy human individuals. General study points: Lower generation probabilities were found for non-shared clonotypes than for those shared by all four donors.

Terminally differentiated effector memory CD45RA+ cells were excluded by CCR7 positive selection of CD45RO-negative cells. Trimming took 0 bases from V and 6 from J, leaving 15 bases between them. CDR3 length: 15 residues. CDR1 is SGHRS and CDR2 is YFSETQ in the germline V gene. As for this clone: Its antigen is not known.

The method was immunoSEQ multiplex PCR; TCRdb's version includes in-frame clones alone and lacks a portion of them. The repertoire consists of 1.5 million to 2.5 million clones, with approximately 94% occurring once and the leading ten covering more than 0.95%. The sequencing input was naive CD8+ T cells sorted from blood. The chain recombines TRBV5-1 with TRBJ1-1, with D unresolved. This receptor was obtained from a man aged 18 to 30 in good health. For the CDR3, the DNA is TGCGCCAGCAGCTTGGATGGGCACGGAGGCTCTGAAGCTTTCTTT. This codes for CASSLDGHGGSEAFF.